This T cell receptor (beta chain) was recorded in a study of regulatory T cells in long-lasting Graves disease. Study background: Persistence in Graves' disease denoted antithyroid drug use beyond 5 years alongside positive TSH receptor antibodies.

Arm-PCR of CDR3 regions and iRepertoire HTBI primers were the basis on which TCR beta libraries were built. TCRdb re-derived calls from the multiplex PCR reads in MiXCR, one entry per CDR3 protein. The data hold roughly 700,000 distinct CDR3 sequences, with around 30% observed a single time. The time point: persistent/refractory GD, antithyroid drugs over 5 years with positive TRAb. The TCR library was prepared using RNA isolated from PBMCs. Under American Thyroid Association guidelines, Graves' disease was diagnosed. Patients of an endocrinology department in Xi'an, China, were included. Notes on this clonotype: Antigen specificity is unknown.

The study, taken as a whole, reports: Persistent disease exhibited a predilection for TRBV28, TRBJ1-2 and TRBJ2-5.

The CDR3 is 14 residues long. Trimming left V 7 bases short and J 1 base short, with 8 bases between. CDR1 and CDR2 from the germline V gene are MNHEY and SMNVEV (reference sequence). Sequencing used peripheral blood mononuclear cells (PBMCs), obtained when the disease was refractory, from a patient treated with antithyroid drugs. The receptor's source is a female donor with Graves disease. The chain uses TRBV27 and TRBJ2-6; D gene uncertain. CDR3 sequence: CASTWTSGANVLTF. The CDR3 coding sequence is TGTGCCAGCACTTGGACGTCTGGGGCCAACGTCCTGACTTTC. Drawing the rest from reference TRBV27 and TRBJ2-6, the complete variable domain is EAQVTQNPRYLITVTGKKLTVTCSQNMNHEYMSWYRQDPGLGLRQIYYSMNVEVTDKGDVPEGYKVSRKEKRNFPLILESPSPNQTSLYFCASTWTSGANVLTFGAGSRLTVL.